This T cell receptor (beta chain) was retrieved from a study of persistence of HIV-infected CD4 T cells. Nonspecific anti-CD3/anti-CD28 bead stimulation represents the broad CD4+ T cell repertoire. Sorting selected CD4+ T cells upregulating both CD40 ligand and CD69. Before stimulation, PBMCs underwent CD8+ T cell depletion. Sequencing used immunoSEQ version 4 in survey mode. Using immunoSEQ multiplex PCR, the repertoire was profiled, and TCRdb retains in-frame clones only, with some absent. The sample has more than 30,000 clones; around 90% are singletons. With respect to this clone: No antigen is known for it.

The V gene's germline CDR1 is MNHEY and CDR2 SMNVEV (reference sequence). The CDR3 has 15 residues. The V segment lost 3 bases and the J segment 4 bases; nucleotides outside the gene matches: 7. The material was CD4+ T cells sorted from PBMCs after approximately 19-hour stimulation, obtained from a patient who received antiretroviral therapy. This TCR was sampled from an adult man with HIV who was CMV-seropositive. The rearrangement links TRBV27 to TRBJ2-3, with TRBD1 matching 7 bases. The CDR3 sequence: CASSFLRDSSDTQYF. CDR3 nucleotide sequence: TGTGCCAGCAGTTTCCTCAGGGACAGTTCAGATACGCAGTATTTT.